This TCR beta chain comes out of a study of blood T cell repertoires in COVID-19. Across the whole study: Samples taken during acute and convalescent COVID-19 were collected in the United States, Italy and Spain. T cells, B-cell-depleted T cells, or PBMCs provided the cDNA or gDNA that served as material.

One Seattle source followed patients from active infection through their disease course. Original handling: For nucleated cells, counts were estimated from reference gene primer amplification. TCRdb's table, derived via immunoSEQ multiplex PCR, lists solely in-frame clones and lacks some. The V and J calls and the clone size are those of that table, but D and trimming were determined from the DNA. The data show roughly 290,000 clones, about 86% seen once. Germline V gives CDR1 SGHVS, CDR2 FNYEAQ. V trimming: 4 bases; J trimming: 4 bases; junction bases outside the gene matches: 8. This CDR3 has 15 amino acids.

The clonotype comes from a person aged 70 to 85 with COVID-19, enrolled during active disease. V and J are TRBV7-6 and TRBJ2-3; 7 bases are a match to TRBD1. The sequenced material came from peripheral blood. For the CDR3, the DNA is TGTGCCAGCAGCTCCCAACAGGGGTTCGCAGATACGCAGTATTTT. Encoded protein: CASSSQQGFADTQYF.